Listed below are T cell receptor beta chains from one sample, sequenced in a study of human T cells and chemical hapten exposure. TCRdb independently ran MiXCR on the RACE reads; one entry per CDR3 protein. Of 50,000 to 65,000 distinct CDR3 sequences listed, about 7% are singletons. Here the sequenced sample was whole blood, taken in connection with sensitization to the hapten diphenylcyclopropenone (DPC). These receptors all stem from a woman aged 25-40 years with alopecia areata. Some clones in this sample may be carry-over from other donors' samples. Both conserved end residues are part of each CDR3. A D gene is named only where the DNA matches it firmly. Size values are once, few and many counts, or a class for expanded clones, and some rows have none.

TRBJ1-1	TRBV12-3/TRBV12-4	.	many	CASSFSPNTEAFF	TGTGCCAGCAGTTTTAGTCCGAACACTGAAGCTTTCTTT
TRBJ1-1	TRBV19	.	.	CASSIARETEAFF	TGTGCCAGTAGTATCGCCAGGGAAACTGAAGCTTTCTTT
TRBJ1-5	TRBV20-1	TRBD1	.	CSASTGQRYDQPQHF	TGCAGTGCTAGTACGGGACAGCGATACGATCAGCCCCAGCATTTT
TRBJ1-5	TRBV12-3/TRBV12-4	.	many	CASTPDSNQPQHF	TGTGCCAGCACCCCTGATAGCAATCAGCCCCAGCATTTT
TRBJ1-3	TRBV13	.	.	CASSLGQISGNTIYF	TGTGCCAGCAGCTTAGGCCAGATCTCTGGAAACACCATATATTTT
TRBJ2-3	TRBV6-4	TRBD2	many	CASSERGGTDTQYF	TGTGCCAGCAGTGAGCGGGGGGGCACAGATACGCAGTATTTT
TRBJ2-1	TRBV7-3	.	many	CASSLTGAAGTNEQFF	TGTGCCAGCAGCTTAACCGGGGCGGCGGGGACAAATGAGCAGTTCTTC
TRBJ2-6	TRBV4-2	.	many	CASSQEGIYSGANVLTF	TGTGCCAGCAGCCAAGAAGGGATTTACTCTGGGGCCAACGTCCTGACTTTC
TRBJ1-2	TRBV6-5	TRBD1	.	CASSPTGSQGYGYTF	TGTGCCAGCAGTCCAACGGGTTCACAGGGGTATGGCTACACCTTC
TRBJ1-5	TRBV20-1	TRBD1	many	CSAPPVAGTGGQPQHF	TGCAGTGCTCCCCCAGTTGCCGGGACAGGGGGTCAGCCCCAGCATTTT
TRBJ2-3	TRBV7-9	TRBD1	many	CASSSAPGQGMGTDTQYF	TGTGCCAGCAGCTCCGCCCCGGGACAGGGGATGGGCACAGATACGCAGTATTTT
TRBJ2-7	TRBV6-2/TRBV6-3	.	.	CASSRLQTSNYEQYF	TGTGCCAGCAGTCGTCTCCAAACGAGTAACTACGAGCAGTACTTC
TRBJ1-3	TRBV5-6	TRBD1	many	CASSSTDRGKSGNTIYF	TGTGCCAGCAGCTCCACGGACAGGGGAAAATCTGGAAACACCATATATTTT
TRBJ2-3	TRBV6-2/TRBV6-3	TRBD1	few	CASRTGQGYVITDTQYF	TGTGCCAGCAGAACGGGACAGGGGTATGTGATCACAGATACGCAGTATTTT
TRBJ1-1	TRBV5-1	.	many	CASRSAVGTEAFF	TGCGCCAGCCGGTCAGCTGTCGGCACTGAAGCTTTCTTT
TRBJ1-1	TRBV2	.	many	CASRYDSNTEAFF	TGTGCCAGCAGATACGACAGTAACACTGAAGCTTTCTTT
TRBJ2-3	TRBV5-1	.	many	CASSGGLPDTQYF	TGCGCCAGCAGCGGAGGGCTCCCAGATACGCAGTATTTT
TRBJ2-7	TRBV18	TRBD1	many	CASSQGTGGKYEQYF	TGTGCCAGCTCCCAAGGGACAGGGGGGAAGTACGAGCAGTACTTC
TRBJ2-1	TRBV7-2	TRBD2	many	CASSLMILAGNNEQFF	TGTGCCAGCAGCTTAATGATCCTAGCGGGGAACAATGAGCAGTTCTTC
TRBJ2-1	TRBV5-6	TRBD1	many	CASSFPGTGPHEQFF	TGTGCCAGCAGCTTCCCCGGGACAGGACCCCATGAGCAGTTCTTC
TRBJ2-5	TRBV12-3/TRBV12-4	.	many	CASSLTAETQYF	TGTGCCAGCAGTCTCACGGCGGAGACCCAGTACTTC
TRBJ1-6	TRBV27	.	many	CASSFGGPSGKDNSPLHF	TGTGCCAGCAGTTTTGGGGGGCCCAGCGGGAAGGATAATTCACCCCTCCACTTT
TRBJ1-2	TRBV7-9	TRBD1	.	CASSRGQGIYGYTF	TGTGCCAGCAGCCGCGGACAGGGTATCTATGGCTACACCTTC
TRBJ1-1	TRBV12-3/TRBV12-4	TRBD1	many	CASKRQGMNTEAFF	TGTGCCAGCAAACGACAGGGGATGAACACTGAAGCTTTCTTT
TRBJ2-3	TRBV10-3	.	many	CAITQGSTDTQYF	TGTGCCATCACGCAGGGGAGCACAGATACGCAGTATTTT
TRBJ2-1	TRBV6-2/TRBV6-3	.	many	CASSTPLRNEQFF	TGTGCCAGCAGTACCCCCCTCCGTAACGAGCAGTTCTTC